The sequence of this T cell receptor beta chain was determined in a study of control samples from healthy donors and cancer patients. Clones were sequenced by immunoSEQ multiplex PCR, and TCRdb holds only the in-frame ones, with some missing. The profile shows around 110,000 clones, 88% of them singletons. Germline V CDR1 and CDR2: SQVTM, ANQGSEA. V lost 6 bases to trimming and J lost 4 bases; unmatched junction nucleotides: 10. The CDR3 totals 15 residues. Sequencing input: blood. The sequence was collected from a woman in her 70s in good health. The V and J genes are TRBV29-1 and TRBJ2-3; TRBD2 agrees at 10 bases. CDR3 nucleotides: TGCAGCGTCAGAACCGGGACTAGCGCCGCAGATACGCAGTATTTT. This sequence encodes CSVRTGTSAADTQYF.